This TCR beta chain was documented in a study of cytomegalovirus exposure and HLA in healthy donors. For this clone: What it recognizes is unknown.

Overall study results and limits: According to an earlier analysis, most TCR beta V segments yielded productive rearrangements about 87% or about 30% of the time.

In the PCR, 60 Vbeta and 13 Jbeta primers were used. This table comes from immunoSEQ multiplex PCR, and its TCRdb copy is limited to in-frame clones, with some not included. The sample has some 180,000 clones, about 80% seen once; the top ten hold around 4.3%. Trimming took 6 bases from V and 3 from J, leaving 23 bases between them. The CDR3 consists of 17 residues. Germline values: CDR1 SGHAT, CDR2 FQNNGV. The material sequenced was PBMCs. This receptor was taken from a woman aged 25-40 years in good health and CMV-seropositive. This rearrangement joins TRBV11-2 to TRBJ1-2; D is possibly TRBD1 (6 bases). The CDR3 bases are TGTGCCAGCAGACATGCGCTCAGTCTGGGGGCAGACTATGGCTACACCTTC. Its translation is CASRHALSLGADYGYTF.